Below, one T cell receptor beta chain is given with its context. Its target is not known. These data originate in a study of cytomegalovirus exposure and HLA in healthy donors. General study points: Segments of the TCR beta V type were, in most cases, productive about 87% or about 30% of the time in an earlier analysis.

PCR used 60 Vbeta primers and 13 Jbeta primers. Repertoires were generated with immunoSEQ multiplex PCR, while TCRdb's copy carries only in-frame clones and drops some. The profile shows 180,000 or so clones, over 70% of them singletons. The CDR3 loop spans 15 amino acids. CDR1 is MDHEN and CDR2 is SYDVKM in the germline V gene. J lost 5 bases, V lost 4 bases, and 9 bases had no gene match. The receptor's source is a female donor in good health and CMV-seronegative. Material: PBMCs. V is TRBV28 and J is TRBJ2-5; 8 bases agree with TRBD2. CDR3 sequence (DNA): TGTGCCAGCAGTTCCCCTCCGGGAGGGGGGGAGACCCAGTACTTC. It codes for CASSSPPGGGETQYF.